Below are 27 T cell receptor beta chains sequenced from a single sample in a study of blood T cell repertoires in COVID-19. Profiling relied on immunoSEQ multiplex PCR, and the TCRdb table lists in-frame clones only, not all of them. The repertoire holds about 250,000 clones, with roughly 88% as singletons. Sequencing used peripheral blood. Every receptor here comes from a man older than 75 with acute or convalescent COVID-19.

To note about this clone: Additional DNA sequences in this sample encode the identical CDR3. This chain uses TRBV4-2 with TRBJ2-7, with 9 positions matching TRBD1. The germline gives CDR1 LGHNA, CDR2 YNFKEQ. The length of the CDR3 is 15 residues. Germline trimming cut 1 base from V and 4 bases from J; bases unmatched to any gene: 5. The CDR3 DNA reads as TGTGCCAGCAGCCAAGCCGGGACAGGGCCATACGAGCAGTACTTC. Amino acid sequence: CASSQAGTGPYEQYF.

This clone appeared a single time. The chain recombines TRBV5-1 with TRBJ1-1; D is perhaps TRBD1 (5 bases). This CDR3 comprises 15 residues. The V end lost 4 bases, the J end lost 1 base, and 14 bases lay between the germline ends. Germline V gene sequence: CDR1 SGHRS, CDR2 YFSETQ. The CDR3: CASSPQYQGNTEAFF. CDR3 coding DNA: TGCGCCAGCAGCCCGCAATATCAGGGGAACACTGAAGCTTTCTTT. Filled out from reference TRBV5-1 and TRBJ1-1, the complete variable domain reads KAGVTQTPRYLIKTRGQQVTLSCSPISGHRSVSWYQQTPGQGLQFLFEYFSETQRNKGNFPGRFSGRQFSNSRSEMNVSTLELGDSALYLCASSPQYQGNTEAFFGQGTRLTVV.

The chain uses TRBV6-5 and TRBJ2-3, with 7 bases fitting TRBD2. The V segment lost 6 bases and the J segment 4 bases; nucleotides outside the gene matches: 10. This CDR3 spans 15 amino acids. Germline-derived CDR1 and CDR2 are MNHEY and SVGAGI. The CDR3 nucleotides are TGTGCCAGCAGAGGGAGGGGTGTTGGCTCAGATACGCAGTATTTT. Residues: CASRGRGVGSDTQYF.

The J gene is TRBJ2-5, the V gene TRBV6-5; possible D gene TRBD1, 6 bases. Germline loops: CDR1 MNHEY, CDR2 SVGAGI. The CDR3 extends over 13 amino acids. V lost 4 bases and J lost 5, with 11 bases in between. CDR3: CASSSTGSETQYF. CDR3 bases: TGTGCCAGCAGTTCTACAGGGTCCGAGACCCAGTACTTC.

This clone was recorded only once. This rearrangement joins TRBV5-5 to TRBJ1-1, with 9 nucleotides matching TRBD1. CDR3 length: 13 residues. The J segment lost 2 bases and the V segment lost 9 bases, leaving 5 bases of the junction unmatched. In germline, CDR1 is SGHKS, CDR2 YYEKEE (reference sequence). The CDR3 sequence: CATRTGVNTEAFF. The CDR3 DNA reads TGTGCCACCCGGACAGGGGTAAACACTGAAGCTTTCTTT.

CDR3 DNA sequence: TGTGCCAGCAGCTTAGGACCCCAGGTGTGGGGGGATAATTCACCCCTCCACTTT. Protein sequence: CASSLGPQVWGDNSPLHF. The chain couples TRBV7-2 to TRBJ1-6; D may be TRBD1 (5 bases). The CDR3 extends over 18 amino acids. Germline V gene sequence: CDR1 SGHTA, CDR2 FQGNSA. Trimming shortened V by 1 base and J by 5 bases, and 18 bases separated the two germline ends.

A single count supports this clone. DNA of the CDR3: TGTGCCAGCGGACAGGAATCCGCCTTAGATCAGCCCCAGCATTTT. Protein sequence: CASGQESALDQPQHF. This chain joins TRBV28 and TRBJ1-5, with 7 bases identical to TRBD1. The CDR3 has 15 amino acids. Germline CDR1 and CDR2: MDHEN and SYDVKM. Trimming took 8 bases from V and 5 from J; bases not matched to a gene: 12.

This chain uses TRBV29-1 with TRBJ1-1, with 10 nucleotides matching TRBD1. Germline CDR1 is SQVTM and CDR2 is ANQGSEA. The junction had 7 bases not matched to a gene; V was cut back by 7 bases and J by 5 bases. The CDR3 consists of 13 residues. CDR3 sequence: CSATGTGVTEAFF. For the CDR3, the DNA is TGCAGCGCGACCGGGACAGGGGTGACTGAAGCTTTCTTT.

The V call is TRBV28, the J call TRBJ1-5, with D maybe TRBD1 (6 bases). In germline, CDR1 is MDHEN, CDR2 SYDVKM. The CDR3 covers 14 residues. Between the trimmed V and J ends, which lost 8 bases and 4 bases, there was a span of 15 bases. CDR3 coding DNA: TGTGCCAGCGTCCCAACAGGGACGAATCAGCCCCAGCATTTT. Its protein is CASVPTGTNQPQHF.

The rearrangement uses TRBV2 and TRBJ1-5, with D possibly being TRBD1 (5 bases). Germline V gene lookup returns CDR1 SNHLY and CDR2 FYNNEI. The germline V and J ends were trimmed by 4 bases and 5 bases, with 9 bases remaining between them. CDR3 size: 13 residues. The CDR3 reads CASSAQGYQPQHF. For the CDR3, the DNA is TGTGCCAGCAGTGCGCAGGGCTATCAGCCCCAGCATTTT.

V is TRBV18 and J is TRBJ2-5; 8 nucleotides agree with TRBD2. After removal of 3 bases from V and 4 bases from J, the junction contained 7 bases not matched to a gene. The CDR3 totals 15 residues. Germline-derived CDR1 and CDR2 are KGHSH and LQKENI. The CDR3 region is CASSPRRGGTETQYF. CDR3 coding DNA: TGTGCCAGCTCACCCCGACGGGGGGGCACAGAGACCCAGTACTTC.

The chain recombines TRBV28 with TRBJ2-5; maybe TRBD2 (6 bases). Germline lookup yields CDR1 MDHEN and CDR2 SYDVKM. V was pared by 2 bases and J by 1 base, with 8 bases between. CDR3 length equals 14 residues. CDR3 loop: CASSLGGSQETQYF. In DNA form, the CDR3 reads TGTGCCAGCAGTTTAGGGGGGTCCCAAGAGACCCAGTACTTC.

The V call is TRBV27, the J call TRBJ1-4; 10 nucleotides line up with TRBD1. Per germline, CDR1 MNHEY and CDR2 SMNVEV (reference sequence). V gave up 2 bases and J gave up 6 bases; unmatched junction bases: 3. The CDR3 has 15 residues. CDR3 region: CASSLDRGPHEKLFF. CDR3 sequence (DNA): TGTGCCAGCAGTTTAGACAGGGGGCCCCATGAAAAACTGTTTTTT.

This chain connects TRBV14 to TRBJ1-1; D not resolved. With 4 bases removed from V and 6 bases from J, the gap between germline ends came to 6 bases. CDR1 is SGHDN, CDR2 FVKESK, per germline. The length of the CDR3 is 11 residues. Written as DNA, the CDR3 is TGTGCCAGCAGCCGCGGGTCTGAAGCTTTCTTT. This translates into CASSRGSEAFF. The full variable domain, with the rest looked up from reference TRBV14 and TRBJ1-1, is EAGVTQFPSHSVIEKGQTVTLRCDPISGHDNLYWYRRVMGKEIKFLLHFVKESKQDESGMPNNRFLAERTGGTYSTLKVQPAELEDSGVYFCASSRGSEAFFGQGTRLTVV.

This sequence joins TRBV7-2 and TRBJ2-7, with 8 bases matching TRBD2. Germline CDR1 reads SGHTA; CDR2 reads FQGNSA. The CDR3 totals 15 residues. V lost 3 bases and J lost 6; bases outside the gene matches: 10. CDR3 sequence (DNA): TGTGCCAGCAGCTTCGGGACTAGTTATTTGGGCGAGCAGTACTTC. Translated: CASSFGTSYLGEQYF.

The chain couples TRBV6-5 to TRBJ1-2, with D possibly TRBD1 on 6 matching bases. V gave up 5 bases and J gave up 0 bases, with 10 bases separating them. CDR1 and CDR2 from the germline V gene are MNHEY and SVGAGI. This CDR3 spans 14 amino acids. The CDR3 DNA reads TGTGCCAGCAGTCGCAGGGGCTCTAACTATGGCTACACCTTC. This encodes CASSRRGSNYGYTF.

V usage is TRBV4-1 and J usage is TRBJ1-5; 7 bases map to TRBD1. The CDR3 length is 15 residues. Germline trimming cut 0 bases from V and 4 bases from J; bases unmatched to any gene: 3. Germline-derived CDR1 and CDR2 are MGHRA and YSYEKL. CDR3 residues: CASSQDDRVNQPQHF. For the CDR3, the DNA is TGCGCCAGCAGCCAAGATGACAGGGTAAATCAGCCCCAGCATTTT.

The chain recombines TRBV7-2 with TRBJ2-1; 12 nucleotides agree with TRBD2. CDR3 size: 15 residues. In germline, CDR1 is SGHTA, CDR2 FQGNSA. V dropped 5 bases and J dropped 6; count of bases not matched to a gene: 5. CDR3 DNA sequence: TGTGCCAGCAGCACTGCTAGCGGGGGGGTCAATGAGCAGTTCTTC. Translating gives CASSTASGGVNEQFF. The whole variable domain, remainder taken from reference TRBV7-2 and TRBJ2-1, is GAGVSQSPSNKVTEKGKDVELRCDPISGHTALYWYRQSLGQGLEFLIYFQGNSAPDKSGLPSDRFSAERTGGSVSTLTIQRTQQEDSAVYLCASSTASGGVNEQFFGPGTRLTVL.

The V gene is TRBV14, the J gene TRBJ2-5; 15 bases agree with TRBD2. The V gene end was trimmed by 1 base and the J gene end by 2 bases; junction bases not matched to a gene: 8. CDR3 size: 19 residues. Germline assignment: CDR1 SGHDN and CDR2 FVKESK. The CDR3 DNA sequence: TGTGCCAGCAGCCAAGCGCCCGGGACTAGCGGGAGGAGGCAAGAGACCCAGTACTTC. This sequence encodes CASSQAPGTSGRRQETQYF. The entire variable domain, with the rest obtained from reference TRBV14 and TRBJ2-5, is as follows: EAGVTQFPSHSVIEKGQTVTLRCDPISGHDNLYWYRRVMGKEIKFLLHFVKESKQDESGMPNNRFLAERTGGTYSTLKVQPAELEDSGVYFCASSQAPGTSGRRQETQYFGPGTRLLVL.

The J gene is TRBJ1-4, the V gene TRBV28, with D maybe TRBD1 (6 bases). Germline loops: CDR1 MDHEN, CDR2 SYDVKM. The CDR3 spans 17 residues. Trimming removed 0 bases from V and 0 bases from J, with 11 bases in between. The CDR3 loop reads CASSLWGGLATNEKLFF. The CDR3 bases are TGTGCCAGCAGTTTATGGGGGGGGCTAGCAACTAATGAAAAACTGTTTTTT.

This chain joins TRBV7-3 and TRBJ2-6; possible D gene TRBD1, 6 bases. The CDR3 extends over 15 amino acids. The V gene's germline CDR1 is SGHTA and CDR2 FQGTGA. Trimming pared 2 bases from V and 1 base from J, leaving 6 bases between. CDR3 residues: CASSLGQSGANVLTF. The CDR3, as DNA: TGTGCCAGCAGCTTAGGACAGTCTGGGGCCAACGTCCTGACTTTC.

This clone appeared a few times. The junction differs from germline at one of its ends, possibly a read error. V gene TRBV7-9 combines with J gene TRBJ2-7, with D maybe TRBD2 (6 bases). There are 15 residues in the CDR3. Germline V lookup: CDR1 SEHNR, CDR2 FQNEAQ (reference sequence). The CDR3 sequence is CASGLVLGGSYEQYF. CDR3 in DNA: TGTGCCAGCGGCTTAGTACTGGGGGGTTCCTACGAGCAGTACTTC.

The chain couples TRBV3-1 (or the pseudogene TRBV3-2) to TRBJ2-5; tentatively, D is TRBD2 (5 bases). This CDR3 has 15 amino acids. Germline V gene lookup returns CDR1 LGHDT and CDR2 YNNKEL (reference sequence). The V end lost 0 bases, the J end lost 5 bases, and 13 bases lay between the germline ends. DNA of the CDR3: TGTGCCAGCAGCCAAGACCCGCTAGCCGCCGAGACCCAGTACTTC. As protein: CASSQDPLAAETQYF.

The chain combines TRBV7-2 with TRBJ1-6, with TRBD1 as a possible D gene (6 bases). Germline lookup yields CDR1 SGHTA and CDR2 FQGNSA. This CDR3 spans 16 amino acids. V was clipped by 3 bases and J by 4 bases, with 13 bases between them. The CDR3 protein is CASSLSWDKYNSPLHF. DNA for the CDR3: TGTGCCAGCAGCTTGTCCTGGGACAAGTATAATTCACCCCTCCACTTT. Filled out from reference TRBV7-2 and TRBJ1-6, the complete variable domain reads GAGVSQSPSNKVTEKGKDVELRCDPISGHTALYWYRQSLGQGLEFLIYFQGNSAPDKSGLPSDRFSAERTGGSVSTLTIQRTQQEDSAVYLCASSLSWDKYNSPLHFGNGTRLTVT.

The CDR3 DNA reads as TGTGCCAGCAGTTGGGCTACTAGCGGGAGTAAAAATGAGCAGTTCTTC. Translating it yields CASSWATSGSKNEQFF. The gene calls are TRBV6-2 or TRBV6-3 and TRBJ2-1, with 11 bases identical to TRBD2. Trimming removed 4 bases from V and 7 bases from J; junction bases left unmatched: 9. The CDR3 sequence is 16 residues long. Germline lookup yields CDR1 MNHEY and CDR2 SVGEGT.

The rearrangement links TRBV7-6 to TRBJ2-3; D is perhaps TRBD2 (7 bases). This CDR3 has 18 amino acids. Germline CDR1 SGHVS, CDR2 FNYEAQ. Trimming removed 5 bases at V and 5 bases at J, with 26 bases between. The CDR3 DNA follows: TGTGCCAGCAGCCCAAATGGGGTTTGGGGGGGGCGCGGAGATACGCAGTATTTT. Translating it yields CASSPNGVWGGRGDTQYF. The whole variable domain, filled in from reference TRBV7-6 and TRBJ2-3, reads GAGVSQSPRYKVTKRGQDVALRCDPISGHVSLYWYRQALGQGPEFLTYFNYEAQQDKSGLPNDRFSAERPEGSISTLTIQRTEQRDSAMYRCASSPNGVWGGRGDTQYFGPGTRLTVL.

The V call is TRBV5-1, the J call TRBJ1-2, with 8 bases identical to TRBD1. Per germline, CDR1 SGHRS and CDR2 YFSETQ. The V segment lost 2 bases and the J segment 2 bases; nucleotides outside the gene matches: 8. CDR3 size: 16 residues. CDR3 coding DNA: TGCGCCAGCAGCTTCCGGACAGGGCGTAAGAACTATGGCTACACCTTC. Protein sequence: CASSFRTGRKNYGYTF.